This T cell receptor beta chain was found in a study of cytomegalovirus exposure and HLA in healthy donors. Worth noting for this clone: Antigen specificity is unknown.

Germline V gene data show CDR1 as SGDLS and CDR2 as YYNGEE. The CDR3 has 16 amino acids. The V and J ends lost 0 bases and 1 base, in that order; junction bases with no gene match: 5. Study-wide findings and caveats: According to a later analysis, donors in an Asian-associated ancestry cluster reportedly had fewer N-insertions than the roughly 720-donor mean. Further analysis, carried out later, found HLA-associated TCR beta chains more clonally expanded than equally common other chains. There were some V segments, including TRBV6-2 and TRBV6-3, excluded as indistinguishable.

The PCR ran on 60 Vbeta and 13 Jbeta primers. Sequenced by immunoSEQ multiplex PCR; TCRdb stores in-frame clones only, minus some. There are approximately 190,000 clones in the sample; over 70% occur only once, and around 4% lies in the top ten. The source of this sequence is a man between 45 and 60 years old in good health and CMV-seronegative. V usage is TRBV9 and J usage is TRBJ2-7; TRBD1 matches 9 bases. The sequenced sample consisted of PBMCs. The CDR3 DNA reads as TGTGCCAGCAGCGTAGCTCACGGGACAGGGTCCTACGAGCAGTACTTC. The encoded protein is CASSVAHGTGSYEQYF.